A single sample gave rise to the 9 T cell receptor beta chains below, sequenced in a study of blood T cell repertoires in COVID-19. The table came from immunoSEQ multiplex PCR; TCRdb's copy has only in-frame clones and leaves some out. The table includes about 110,000 clones, roughly 88% detected once. What was sequenced was peripheral blood. Source of these receptors: a human donor in a cohort sampled during active COVID-19.

The genes are TRBV27 and TRBJ2-1; 8 bases fit TRBD1. V trimming: 3 bases; J trimming: 4 bases; junction bases outside the gene matches: 11. This CDR3 is built from 17 residues. The germline V gene has CDR1 MNHEY and CDR2 SMNVEV (reference sequence). In nucleotides, the CDR3 is TGTGCCAGCAGTTTTACCTTGGCAGGGGGCAATTACAATGAGCAGTTCTTC. Amino acid sequence: CASSFTLAGGNYNEQFF.

DNA for the CDR3: TGTGCCAGCAGCGGGGATTGGAAGGCAGGGGAAGAAAAACTGTTTTTT. Its protein is CASSGDWKAGEEKLFF. The chain has TRBV5-6 and TRBJ1-4; D may be TRBD1 (6 bases). The CDR3 has 16 amino acids. Germline CDR1 is SGHDT and CDR2 is YYEEEE. V shed 4 bases and J shed 8 bases, with 21 bases lying between them. Full variable domain (outside the CDR3, taken from reference TRBV5-6 and TRBJ1-4): DAGVTQSPTHLIKTRGQQVTLRCSPKSGHDTVSWYQQALGQGPQFIFQYYEEEERQRGNFPDRFSGHQFPNYSSELNVNALLLGDSALYLCASSGDWKAGEEKLFFGSGTQLSVL.

The rearrangement joins TRBV11-2 to TRBJ2-3, with TRBD2 matching 10 bases. Per germline, CDR1 SGHAT and CDR2 FQNNGV. Trimming removed 3 bases from V and 3 bases from J; junction bases left unmatched: 3. This CDR3 is built from 15 residues. CDR3 amino acids: CASSFGAGGTDTQYF. DNA for the CDR3: TGTGCCAGCAGCTTCGGAGCGGGGGGGACAGATACGCAGTATTTT.

This chain connects TRBV9 to TRBJ2-7, with TRBD1 matching 10 bases. Per the germline V gene, CDR1 is SGDLS and CDR2 is YYNGEE. The junction had 14 bases not matched to a gene; V was cut back by 0 bases and J by 5 bases. There are 18 residues in the CDR3. CDR3 loop: CASSVGPGTGASRDEQYF. CDR3 nucleotides: TGTGCCAGCAGCGTAGGTCCGGGGACAGGGGCAAGTAGGGACGAGCAGTACTTC.

This sequence joins TRBV28 and TRBJ2-1; 9 nucleotides match TRBD2. Trimming took 2 bases from V and 9 from J; bases not matched to a gene: 8. This CDR3 region has 15 residues. Germline-derived CDR1 and CDR2 are MDHEN and SYDVKM. DNA of the CDR3: TGTGCCAGCAGTTTACCCCAGCGGGGGGCCCCTGAGCAGTTCTTC. This encodes CASSLPQRGAPEQFF.

V and J are TRBV27 and TRBJ2-5; 11 bases map to TRBD2. The CDR3 has 15 amino acids. Trimming took 2 bases from V and 4 from J; bases not matched to a gene: 3. Germline V gene data show CDR1 as MNHEY and CDR2 as SMNVEV (reference sequence). This CDR3 reads CASSLGLAGGETQYF. The CDR3 DNA reads as TGTGCCAGCAGTTTAGGGCTAGCGGGGGGAGAGACCCAGTACTTC.

The V and J genes are TRBV12-3 or TRBV12-4 and TRBJ1-2; TRBD1 might be the D (5 bases). The CDR3 is 13 residues long. V lost 1 base to trimming and J lost 4 bases, with 7 bases between them. The CDR3 DNA sequence: TGTGCCAGCAGTTTAGTACAGGCCTATGGCTACACCTTC. This codes for CASSLVQAYGYTF.

This clone has more than one count but fewer than ten. J is TRBJ2-7 and V is TRBV5-4, with TRBD2 matching 8 bases. This CDR3 spans 15 amino acids. J was trimmed by 6 bases and V by 4 bases; bases with no gene match: 12. The germline CDR1 and CDR2 sequences are SGHNT and YYREEE (reference sequence). The CDR3, as DNA: TGTGCCAGCAGCAGAGCGACCGGGACTAGTTCCGAGCAGTACTTC. This gives the protein CASSRATGTSSEQYF.

V is TRBV27 and J is TRBJ1-2, with a weak D call TRBD1 (6 bases). Germline CDR1 MNHEY, CDR2 SMNVEV (reference sequence). The CDR3 is 14 amino acids. The ends were cut back, 2 bases at V and 4 bases at J, with 11 bases in the middle. CDR3 region: CASSLGQGIYGYTF. Here the CDR3 DNA reads TGTGCCAGCAGTTTAGGTCAGGGGATCTATGGCTACACCTTC.